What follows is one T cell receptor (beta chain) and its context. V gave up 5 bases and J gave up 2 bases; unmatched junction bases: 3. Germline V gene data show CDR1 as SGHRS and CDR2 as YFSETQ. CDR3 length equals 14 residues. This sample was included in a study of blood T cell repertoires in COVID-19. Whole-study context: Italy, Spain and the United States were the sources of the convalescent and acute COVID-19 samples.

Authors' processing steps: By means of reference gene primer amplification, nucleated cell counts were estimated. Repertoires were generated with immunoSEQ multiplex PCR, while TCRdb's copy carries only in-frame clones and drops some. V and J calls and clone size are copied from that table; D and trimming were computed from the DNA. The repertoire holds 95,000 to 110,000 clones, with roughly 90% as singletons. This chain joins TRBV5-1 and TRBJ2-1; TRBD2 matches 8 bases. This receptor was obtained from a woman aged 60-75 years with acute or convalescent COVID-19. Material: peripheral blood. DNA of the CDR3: TGCGCCAGCAGGGCTAGCGGGCCCTACAATGAGCAGTTCTTC. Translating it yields CASRASGPYNEQFF.